A single sample gave rise to the 9 T cell receptor beta chains below, sequenced in a study of blood T cell repertoires in COVID-19. Using immunoSEQ multiplex PCR, the repertoire was profiled, and TCRdb retains in-frame clones only, with some absent. The sample shows roughly 190,000 clones, 70% to 90% of them seen only once. The sample consisted of peripheral blood. The source of these receptors is a man aged 60 to 69 with active or convalescent COVID-19.

The chain is built from TRBV19 and TRBJ1-2, with D perhaps TRBD1 (5 bases). CDR1 and CDR2 (germline): LNHDA, SQIVND (reference sequence). V lost 5 bases to trimming and J lost 8 bases, with 12 bases between them. There are 12 residues in the CDR3. CDR3 protein: CASSPRKGGYTF. The CDR3 DNA reads TGTGCCAGTAGTCCCCGTAAGGGGGGCTACACCTTC.

The chain has TRBV19 and TRBJ1-2; 8 bases map to TRBD1. Germline CDR1 and CDR2: LNHDA and SQIVND (reference sequence). The CDR3 is 16 amino acids. With 6 bases clipped from V and 7 bases from J, the junction kept 16 bases outside the gene matches. The CDR3 reads CASRSMGRGRIRGYTF. The CDR3 DNA sequence: TGTGCCAGTAGATCCATGGGCAGGGGGCGAATCCGTGGCTACACCTTC.

The chain is built from TRBV10-3 and TRBJ1-1; D is possibly TRBD1 (5 bases). Trimming removed 3 bases at V and 1 base at J, with 9 bases between. Germline CDR1 ENHRY, CDR2 SYGVKD. The CDR3 length is 14 residues. CDR3 protein: CAISDVGGNTEAFF. The CDR3 coding sequence is TGTGCCATCAGTGATGTCGGGGGGAACACTGAAGCTTTCTTT.

The CDR3 nucleotides read TGCGCCAGCAGCCAAGACCCGGGGGGTCTCAAAGAGACCCAGTACTTC. Translating gives CASSQDPGGLKETQYF. This chain uses TRBV5-1 with TRBJ2-5, with TRBD2 matching 7 bases. Germline values: CDR1 SGHRS, CDR2 YFSETQ. V was clipped by 4 bases and J by 3 bases; unmatched bases: 12. The CDR3 is made up of 16 amino acids.

The chain uses TRBV7-9 and TRBJ2-3, with a possible D match to TRBD2 (6 bases). This CDR3 comprises 15 residues. Trimming took 2 bases from V and 2 from J, leaving 11 bases between them. Germline values: CDR1 SEHNR, CDR2 FQNEAQ (reference sequence). The CDR3 region has the DNA TGTGCCAGCAGCTTACTACGGGGACTCACAGATACGCAGTATTTT. This translates into CASSLLRGLTDTQYF.

CDR3 nucleotides: TGTGCCAGCAGCGCGGGACAGGGGAGCACTGAAGCTTTCTTT. Protein sequence: CASSAGQGSTEAFF. This sequence joins TRBV2 and TRBJ1-1, with TRBD1 identical over 10 bases. This CDR3 has 14 amino acids. V shed 6 bases, J shed 4 bases, and the junction held 5 bases outside the gene matches. Per germline, CDR1 SNHLY and CDR2 FYNNEI.

The chain recombines TRBV6-5 with TRBJ2-7, with TRBD2 matching 11 bases. Germline values: CDR1 MNHEY, CDR2 SVGAGI. CDR3 size: 13 residues. The V gene end was trimmed by 4 bases and the J gene end by 4 bases; junction bases not matched to a gene: 0. The CDR3 loop is CASSSSGGYEQYF. CDR3 nucleotide sequence: TGTGCCAGCAGTTCTAGCGGGGGGTACGAGCAGTACTTC.

This rearrangement joins TRBV19 to TRBJ2-1; the D is unclear. Germline loops: CDR1 LNHDA, CDR2 SQIVND (reference sequence). There are 13 residues in the CDR3. The ends were cut back, 5 bases at V and 9 bases at J, with 14 bases in the middle. DNA for the CDR3: TGTGCCAGTAGTTTAGGCAGCGAACTTGAGCAGTTCTTC. Residues: CASSLGSELEQFF.

The rearrangement links TRBV11-2 to TRBJ2-5; the match to TRBD2 covers 9 bases. V lost 5 bases, J lost 7 bases, and 17 bases stayed unmatched. This CDR3 contains 17 residues. Germline values: CDR1 SGHAT, CDR2 FQNNGV. This CDR3 reads CASSRSSAGGPGWTQYF. The CDR3 DNA sequence: TGTGCCAGCAGCCGATCGTCGGCGGGGGGGCCAGGGTGGACCCAGTACTTC.